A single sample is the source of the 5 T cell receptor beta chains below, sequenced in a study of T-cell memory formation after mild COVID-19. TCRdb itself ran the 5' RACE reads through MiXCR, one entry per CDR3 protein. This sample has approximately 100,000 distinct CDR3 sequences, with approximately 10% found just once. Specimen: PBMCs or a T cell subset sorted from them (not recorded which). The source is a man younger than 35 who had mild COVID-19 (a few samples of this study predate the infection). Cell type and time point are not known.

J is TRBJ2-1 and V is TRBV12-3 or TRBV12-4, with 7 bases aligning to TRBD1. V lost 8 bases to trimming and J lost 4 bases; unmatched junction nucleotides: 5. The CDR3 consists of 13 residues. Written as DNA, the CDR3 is TGTGCCAGCGGGTGGACAGGATACAATGAGCAGTTCTTC. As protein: CASGWTGYNEQFF.

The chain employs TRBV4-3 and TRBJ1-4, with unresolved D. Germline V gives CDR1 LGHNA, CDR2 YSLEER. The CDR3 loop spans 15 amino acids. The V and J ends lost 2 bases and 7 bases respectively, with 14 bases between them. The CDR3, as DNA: TGCGCCAGCAGCCAATCGAGGCTGGGGAGTGAAAAACTGTTTTTT. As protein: CASSQSRLGSEKLFF.

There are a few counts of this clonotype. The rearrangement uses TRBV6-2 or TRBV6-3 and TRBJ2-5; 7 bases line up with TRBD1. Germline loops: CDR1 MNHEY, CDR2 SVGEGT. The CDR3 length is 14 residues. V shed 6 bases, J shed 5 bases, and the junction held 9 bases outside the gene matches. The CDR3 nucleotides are TGTGCCAGCAGCGACACAGGGGCGGCGGAGACCCAGTACTTC. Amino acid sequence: CASSDTGAAETQYF.

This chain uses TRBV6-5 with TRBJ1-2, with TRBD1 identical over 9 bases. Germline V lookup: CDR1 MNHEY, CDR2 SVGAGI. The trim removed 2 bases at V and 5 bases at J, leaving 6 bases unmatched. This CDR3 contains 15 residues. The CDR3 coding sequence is TGTGCCAGCAGTTACGGTGGACAGGGGTTTTATGGCTACACCTTC. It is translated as CASSYGGQGFYGYTF.

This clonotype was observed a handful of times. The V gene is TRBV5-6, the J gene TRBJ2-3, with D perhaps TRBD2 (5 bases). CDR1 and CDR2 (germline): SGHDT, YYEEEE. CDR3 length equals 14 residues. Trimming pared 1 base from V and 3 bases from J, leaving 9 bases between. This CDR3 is CASSLIASTDTQYF. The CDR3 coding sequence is TGTGCCAGCAGCTTGATAGCGAGTACAGATACGCAGTATTTT. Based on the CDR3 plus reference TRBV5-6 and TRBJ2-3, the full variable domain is DAGVTQSPTHLIKTRGQQVTLRCSPKSGHDTVSWYQQALGQGPQFIFQYYEEEERQRGNFPDRFSGHQFPNYSSELNVNALLLGDSALYLCASSLIASTDTQYFGPGTRLTVL.